Listed below are T cell receptor beta chains from one sample, sequenced in a study of cytomegalovirus exposure and HLA in healthy donors. Assay: immunoSEQ multiplex PCR; the TCRdb copy retains only in-frame clones and omits some. The repertoire has 87,000 or so clones, around 60% of them found once; the top ten carry approximately 3%. The sequenced sample consisted of PBMCs. These receptors were collected from a man in his 60s in good health and CMV-seronegative. Both conserved end residues are part of each CDR3.

J: TRBJ2-3; V: TRBV28; CDR3: CASGLLATDTQYF
J: TRBJ2-2; V: TRBV2; CDR3: CASSEGTSSIDTGELFF
J: TRBJ2-1; V: TRBV18; CDR3: CASSPPPGSYNEQFF
J: TRBJ2-7; V: TRBV11-2; CDR3: CAEEGPKIEGVLEQYF
J: TRBJ1-5; V: TRBV27; CDR3: CASSLQGRNQPQHF
J: TRBJ2-7; V: TRBV28; CDR3: CASSDVGQGYEQYF
J: TRBJ2-2; V: TRBV29-1; CDR3: CSVEFRRAQGTGELFF
J: TRBJ1-6; V: TRBV5-1; CDR3: CASSAEARGNSPLHF
J: TRBJ2-2; V: TRBV6-6; CDR3: CASSLDVTGELFF
J: TRBJ2-7; V: TRBV5-1; CDR3: CASSSGTSGVSYEQYF
J: TRBJ1-3; V: TRBV6-5; CDR3: CASGRDNSGNTIYF
J: TRBJ1-3; V: TRBV5-1; CDR3: CASSWDGGSGNTIYF
J: TRBJ2-4; V: TRBV2; CDR3: CASSTEDLAKNIQYF
J: TRBJ2-1; V: TRBV18; CDR3: CASSPSGDLTYNEQFF
J: TRBJ2-7; V: TRBV25-1; CDR3: CASSAAGTYEQYF
J: TRBJ1-6; V: TRBV29-1; CDR3: CSVALGQGNSPLHF
J: TRBJ2-5; V: TRBV2; CDR3: CASSVNNLGYGETQYF
J: TRBJ2-4; V: TRBV5-1; CDR3: CASSLGLENIQYF
J: TRBJ1-1; V: TRBV19; CDR3: CASRGDNTEAFF
J: TRBJ2-2; V: TRBV19; CDR3: CASSSSPGHANTGELFF
J: TRBJ2-3; V: TRBV4-2; CDR3: CASSQEGEGAVTDTQYF
J: TRBJ1-5; V: TRBV27; CDR3: CASSLSGTGHQPQHF
J: TRBJ1-3; V: TRBV12-5; CDR3: CASGFLGANGNTIYF
J: TRBJ2-3; V: TRBV19; CDR3: CASSMDRAADTQYF
J: TRBJ2-5; V: TRBV7-6; CDR3: CASSPEVVAQYF
J: TRBJ2-1; V: TRBV6-1; CDR3: CAVRGLGYNEQFF
J: TRBJ2-1; V: TRBV4-2; CDR3: CASSQPEDRGPYNEQFF
J: TRBJ2-3; V: TRBV5-1; CDR3: CASSLTAPRTDTQYF
J: TRBJ2-3; V: TRBV11-3; CDR3: CASSLDAGSTDTQYF
J: TRBJ2-2; V: TRBV5-4; CDR3: CASSLPDTGELFF
J: TRBJ1-3; V: TRBV5-1; CDR3: CASSLTESSGNTIYF
J: TRBJ2-7; V: TRBV28; CDR3: CASSNPGIYEQYF
J: TRBJ2-3; V: TRBV7-9; CDR3: CASSFQGAEDTQYF
J: TRBJ2-3; V: TRBV11-1; CDR3: CASSFQGSRLGDTQYF
J: TRBJ1-5; V: TRBV28; CDR3: CASRKDRGRQSNQPQHF
J: TRBJ1-4; V: TRBV5-5; CDR3: CASSLAVAGGKEKLFF
J: TRBJ1-5; V: TRBV19; CDR3: CASTNYGPSLEPQHF
J: TRBJ1-6; V: TRBV6-5; CDR3: CASRRGTEILFIHF
J: TRBJ1-6; V: TRBV5-1; CDR3: CASSLAGTVYNSPLHF
J: TRBJ2-2; V: TRBV11-3; CDR3: CASSFPQGRGTGELFF
J: TRBJ2-6; V: TRBV11-3; CDR3: CASSGGRGRGAGANVLTF
J: TRBJ2-5; V: TRBV7-6; CDR3: CASIQGLAGQETQYF
J: -; V: TRBV30; CDR3: CAWSQIGDWERYEQYF
J: TRBJ1-1; V: TRBV11-1; CDR3: CASSLGAGYMNTEAFF
J: TRBJ2-3; V: TRBV2; CDR3: CASSETSGSTDTQYF
J: TRBJ1-2; V: TRBV29-1; CDR3: CSVVVGGAGDYGYTF
J: TRBJ2-1; V: TRBV27; CDR3: CASSLSLAGGNEQFF
J: TRBJ1-1; V: TRBV7-6; CDR3: CASRLTGNGWTEAFF
J: TRBJ2-5; V: TRBV5-1; CDR3: CASKHRVYVIQYF
J: TRBJ1-3; V: TRBV6-5; CDR3: CASSTGTGSNTIYF
J: TRBJ1-2; V: TRBV28; CDR3: CASRGGNYGYTF
J: TRBJ1-5; V: TRBV2; CDR3: CASRDSPNQPQHF
J: TRBJ2-1; V: TRBV4-1; CDR3: CASSQISFTGGSNEQFF
J: TRBJ1-6; V: TRBV19; CDR3: CASSIGQGWVSSPLHF
J: TRBJ2-1; V: TRBV27; CDR3: CATRGAGGPGSSYNEQFF
J: TRBJ1-1; V: TRBV29-1; CDR3: CSVAEPGLNTEAFF
J: TRBJ1-1; V: TRBV7-9; CDR3: CASSRQGEAFF
J: TRBJ1-1; V: TRBV19; CDR3: CASSNSGQGRTEAFF